The rows below give T cell receptor beta chains drawn from one sample of a study of blood T cell repertoires in COVID-19. The assay was immunoSEQ multiplex PCR, and TCRdb's table has in-frame clones only and misses some. The data hold about 170,000 clones, with approximately 83% observed a single time. Input material: peripheral blood. The source is a woman of 80 years or more with acute or convalescent COVID-19. Each CDR3 is given with its conserved first and last residue. A D gene is named only where the DNA matches it firmly.

J | V | D | CDR3
TRBJ2-5 | TRBV6-2/TRBV6-3 | NA | CASSLVEETQYF
TRBJ2-5 | TRBV19 | TRBD1 | CASSTGTGGGETQYF
TRBJ1-4 | TRBV6-5 | NA | CASSRLGVVNEKLFF
TRBJ2-5 | TRBV3-1/TRBV3-2 | NA | CASSQEGAQETQYF
TRBJ2-7 | TRBV2 | TRBD2 | CASRGTSGSYEQYF
TRBJ2-5 | TRBV9 | TRBD2 | CASSVTSSGKETQYF
TRBJ2-3 | TRBV4-3 | NA | CASSPGHASTDTQYF
TRBJ2-3 | TRBV5-1 | NA | CASSPPWLDTDTQYF
TRBJ2-7 | TRBV5-1 | TRBD1 | CASSLGPGTGTEQYF
TRBJ2-1 | TRBV6-5 | NA | CASRSTGLNNEQFF
TRBJ1-3 | TRBV4-2 | NA | CASSQDPFGNTIYF
TRBJ1-2 | TRBV19 | TRBD1 | CASSMWDREDYGYTF
TRBJ2-1 | TRBV3-1/TRBV3-2 | NA | CASSQEDKGCSYNEQFF
TRBJ1-2 | TRBV25-1 | NA | CASSATGNYGYTF
TRBJ2-7 | TRBV11-2 | NA | CASSLRDSPNYEQYF